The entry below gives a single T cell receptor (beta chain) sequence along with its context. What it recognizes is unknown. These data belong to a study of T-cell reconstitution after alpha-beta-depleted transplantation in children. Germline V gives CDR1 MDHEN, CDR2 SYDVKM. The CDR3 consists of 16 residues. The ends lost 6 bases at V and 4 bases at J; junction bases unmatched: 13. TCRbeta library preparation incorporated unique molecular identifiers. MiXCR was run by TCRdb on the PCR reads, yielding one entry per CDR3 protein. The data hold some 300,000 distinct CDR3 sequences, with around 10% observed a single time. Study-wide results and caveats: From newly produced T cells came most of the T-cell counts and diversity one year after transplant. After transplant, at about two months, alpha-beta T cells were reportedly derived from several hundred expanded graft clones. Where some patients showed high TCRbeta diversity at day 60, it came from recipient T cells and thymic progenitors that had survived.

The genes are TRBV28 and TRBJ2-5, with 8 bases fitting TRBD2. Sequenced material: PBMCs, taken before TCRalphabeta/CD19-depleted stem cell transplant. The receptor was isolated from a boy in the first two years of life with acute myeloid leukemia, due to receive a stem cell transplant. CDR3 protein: CASRLASGGRGETQYF. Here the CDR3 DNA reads TGTGCCAGCAGACTTGCCTCGGGGGGGCGCGGAGAGACCCAGTACTTC.